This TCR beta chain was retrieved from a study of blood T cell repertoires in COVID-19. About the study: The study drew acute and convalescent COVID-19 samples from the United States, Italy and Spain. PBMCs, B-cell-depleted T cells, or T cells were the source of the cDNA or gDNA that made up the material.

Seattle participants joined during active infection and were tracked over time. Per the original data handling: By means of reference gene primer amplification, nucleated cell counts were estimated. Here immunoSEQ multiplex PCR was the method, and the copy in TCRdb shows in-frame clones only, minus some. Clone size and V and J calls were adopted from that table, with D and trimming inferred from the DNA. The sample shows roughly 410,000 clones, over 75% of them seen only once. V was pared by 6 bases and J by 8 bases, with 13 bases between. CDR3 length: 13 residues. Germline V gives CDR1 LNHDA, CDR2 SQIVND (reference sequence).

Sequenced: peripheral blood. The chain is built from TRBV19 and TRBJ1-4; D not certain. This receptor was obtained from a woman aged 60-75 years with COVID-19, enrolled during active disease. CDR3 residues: CASRPRAGEKLFF. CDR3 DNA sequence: TGTGCCAGTAGGCCGAGGGCGGGAGAAAAACTGTTTTTT.